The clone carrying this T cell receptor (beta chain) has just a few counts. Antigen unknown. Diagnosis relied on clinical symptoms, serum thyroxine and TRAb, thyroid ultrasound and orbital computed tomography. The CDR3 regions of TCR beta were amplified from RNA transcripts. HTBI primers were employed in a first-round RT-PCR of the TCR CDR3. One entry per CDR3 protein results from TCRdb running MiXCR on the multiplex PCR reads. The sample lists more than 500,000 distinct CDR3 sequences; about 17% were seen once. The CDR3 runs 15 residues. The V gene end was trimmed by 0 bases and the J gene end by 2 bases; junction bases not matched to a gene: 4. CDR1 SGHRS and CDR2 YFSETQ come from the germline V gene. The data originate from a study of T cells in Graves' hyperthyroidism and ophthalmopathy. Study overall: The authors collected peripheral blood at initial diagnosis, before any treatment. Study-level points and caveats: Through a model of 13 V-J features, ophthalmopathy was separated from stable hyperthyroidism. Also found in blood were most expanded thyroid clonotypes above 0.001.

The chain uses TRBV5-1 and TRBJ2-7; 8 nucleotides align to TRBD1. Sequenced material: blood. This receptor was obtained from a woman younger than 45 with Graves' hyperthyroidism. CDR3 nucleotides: TGCGCCAGCAGCTTGGGGCCAGGGGGCACCTACGAGCAGTACTTC. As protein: CASSLGPGGTYEQYF.